These 11 T cell receptor beta chains share one sample of origin, sequenced in a study of T cells expressing NK-cell markers. TCRdb re-called the 5' RACE reads and shows each CDR3 protein once, DNA omitted. The sample holds 150,000 to 170,000 distinct CDR3 sequences. The sample taken for sequencing was blood T cells: a sorted CD56 or NKG2C T cell subset, CD4+ or CD8+ T cells, or bulk PBMC T cells (not recorded which). Receptor source: a woman in her forties or fifties in good health.

The chain has TRBV27 and TRBJ1-1. CDR3 length equals 13 residues. Germline CDR1 and CDR2: MNHEY and SMNVEV (reference sequence). This CDR3 reads CASGVSGGTEAFF.

The CDR3 sequence is CASSPLWGTEAFF. The chain employs TRBV6-6 and TRBJ1-1; TCRdb's D call, TRBD1, is unchecked because there is no DNA. Germline CDR1 reads MNHNY; CDR2 reads SVGAGI (reference sequence). CDR3 length equals 13 residues.

This chain links TRBV24-1 with TRBJ2-1; TCRdb outputs TRBD1, but without DNA this stays unchecked. The CDR3 extends over 15 amino acids. The V gene's germline CDR1 is KGHDR and CDR2 SFDVKD. This chain's CDR3 is CATRPRDRLSNEQFF.

The chain links TRBV4-1 to TRBJ2-1; without DNA, the TCRdb call of TRBD2 cannot be checked. This CDR3 is built from 14 residues. The germline CDR1 and CDR2 sequences are MGHRA and YSYEKL. The CDR3 loop is CASSRAGEYNEQFF.

This chain connects TRBV6-2 or TRBV6-3 to TRBJ2-2. The CDR3 contains 12 residues. Germline V gives CDR1 MNHEY, CDR2 SVGEGT. CDR3: CASTYHSGELFF.

This chain uses TRBV6-5 with TRBJ2-3; TCRdb returns TRBD1, unconfirmable since there is no DNA. The CDR3 covers 15 residues. Germline V lookup: CDR1 MNHEY, CDR2 SVGAGI. CDR3 residues: CASSYVGQGTDTQYF.

The chain couples TRBV4-1 to TRBJ1-3; checking the TCRdb D call of TRBD1 is not possible without DNA. CDR3 length: 16 amino acids. Per germline, CDR1 MGHRA and CDR2 YSYEKL. This chain's CDR3 is CASSRTGGDSGNTIYF.

This sequence joins TRBV12-3 or TRBV12-4 and TRBJ2-3; TCRdb's D gene call, TRBD2, goes unchecked for lack of DNA. The CDR3 totals 15 residues. The CDR3 reads CASRPSEALSDTQYF.

The gene calls are TRBV20-1 and TRBJ2-7; without DNA, the TCRdb call of TRBD1 cannot be checked. Looked up from germline, CDR1 is DFQATT and CDR2 is SNEGSKA (reference sequence). This CDR3 is built from 13 residues. The CDR3 spells CSAFEGTAYEQYF.

This chain uses TRBV5-1 with TRBJ2-2; TCRdb's D call, TRBD1, is unchecked because there is no DNA. The CDR3 spans 16 residues. Germline CDR1 reads SGHRS; CDR2 reads YFSETQ. CDR3 residues: CASSLGLPGHTGELFF.

The CDR3 loop is CASSLLGTGERPQHF. This rearrangement joins TRBV4-2 to TRBJ1-5; TCRdb returns TRBD1, unconfirmable since there is no DNA. Germline V gives CDR1 LGHNA, CDR2 YNFKEQ. This CDR3 has 15 amino acids.